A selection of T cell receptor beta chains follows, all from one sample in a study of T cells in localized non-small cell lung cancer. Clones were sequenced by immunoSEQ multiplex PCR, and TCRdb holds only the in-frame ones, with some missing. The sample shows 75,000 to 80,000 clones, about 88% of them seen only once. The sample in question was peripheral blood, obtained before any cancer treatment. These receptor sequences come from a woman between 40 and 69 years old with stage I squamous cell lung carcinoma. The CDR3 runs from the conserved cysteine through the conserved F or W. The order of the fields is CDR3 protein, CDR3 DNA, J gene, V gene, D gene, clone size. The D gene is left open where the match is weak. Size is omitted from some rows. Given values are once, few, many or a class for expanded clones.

CASSIGGPTLRSEQYF,TGTGCCAGTAGTATAGGAGGGCCTACCCTTCGGAGCGAGCAGTACTTC,TRBJ2-7,TRBV19,.,.
CASSAPVVNNEKLFF,TGTGCCAGCAGTGCCCCCGTGGTCAACAATGAAAAACTGTTTTTT,TRBJ1-4,TRBV6-1,.,.
CASSRDRPYGYTF,TGTGCCAGCAGCCGGGACAGGCCTTATGGCTACACCTTC,TRBJ1-2,TRBV5-6,TRBD1,.
CASSYQGNYGYTF,TGTGCCAGCAGCTATCAGGGGAACTATGGCTACACCTTC,TRBJ1-2,TRBV13,.,once
CASSLAGGGTDTQYF,TGTGCCAGCAGCCTAGCGGGGGGGGGCACAGATACGCAGTATTTT,TRBJ2-3,TRBV5-4,TRBD2,.
CASSFQDQYEQYF,TGTGCCAGCAGCTTTCAAGACCAGTACGAGCAGTACTTC,TRBJ2-7,TRBV7-2,.,.
CASSLGLAGEQYF,TGTGCCAGCAGTTTGGGACTAGCTGGCGAGCAGTACTTC,TRBJ2-7,TRBV2,TRBD2,few
CASSLALAGYKQFF,TGTGCCAGCAGTTTAGCCCTAGCGGGGTATAAGCAGTTCTTC,TRBJ2-1,TRBV27,TRBD2,.
CASSKVGYNEQFF,TGTGCCAGCAGCAAAGTAGGATACAATGAGCAGTTCTTC,TRBJ2-1,TRBV14,.,few
CASGIGQGVPIYF,TGTGCTAGTGGAATAGGACAGGGGGTTCCCATATATTTT,TRBJ1-3,TRBV12-5,TRBD1,.
CASGDMIPGGAFF,TGTGCCAGCGGGGATATGATCCCTGGCGGAGCTTTCTTT,TRBJ1-1,TRBV6-5,.,.
CASSSIWTSGHTDTQYF,TGTGCCAGCAGTTCGATCTGGACTAGCGGGCACACAGATACGCAGTATTTT,TRBJ2-3,TRBV28,TRBD2,.
CASSSGQSISGNTIYF,TGTGCCAGCAGCTCGGGACAGTCAATCTCTGGAAACACCATATATTTT,TRBJ1-3,TRBV5-4,TRBD1,.
CASSPTGLANYGYTF,TGTGCCAGCAGTCCGACAGGATTAGCTAACTATGGCTACACCTTC,TRBJ1-2,TRBV6-5,.,.
CASSSLPPGTRFNTEAFF,TGCGCCAGCAGTTCCTTACCCCCAGGGACACGCTTCAACACTGAAGCTTTCTTT,TRBJ1-1,TRBV5-1,.,.
CASGLGGSQTQYF,TGTGCTAGTGGTTTGGGAGGGTCTCAGACCCAGTACTTC,TRBJ2-5,TRBV12-5,.,.
CASSLGTGADGYTF,TGTGCCAGCAGCTTAGGGACAGGGGCGGATGGCTACACCTTC,TRBJ1-2,TRBV7-9,TRBD1,.
CASSLAWNQPQHF,TGTGCCAGCAGTTTAGCCTGGAATCAGCCCCAGCATTTT,TRBJ1-5,TRBV27,.,.
CATSKDSLGQPQHF,TGTGCCACCAGCAAAGACAGTTTAGGCCAGCCCCAGCATTTT,TRBJ1-5,TRBV15,.,once
CASSPSPASYEQYF,TGTGCCAGCTCACCAAGCCCAGCCTCCTACGAGCAGTACTTC,TRBJ2-7,TRBV18,.,.
CASAGDGETQYF,TGTGCCAGCGCAGGGGACGGGGAGACCCAGTACTTC,TRBJ2-5,TRBV5-8,.,.
CASSTGHTTMNTEAFF,TGTGCCAGCAGCACCGGACATACTACCATGAACACTGAAGCTTTCTTT,TRBJ1-1,TRBV5-4,.,.
CAWSVGSTNEKLFF,TGTGCCTGGAGTGTGGGGTCAACTAATGAAAAACTGTTTTTT,TRBJ1-4,TRBV30,.,.
CASSINGVRLPAF,TGTGCCAGTAGTATCAATGGCGTCCGCTTACCGGCTTTC,TRBJ2-6,TRBV19,.,.
CASSSQVFGETQYF,TGTGCCAGCAGCTCACAGGTGTTCGGAGAGACCCAGTACTTC,TRBJ2-5,TRBV7-8,.,once
CASNLQGARDYGYTF,TGTGCCAGCAATTTACAGGGGGCGCGGGACTATGGCTACACCTTC,TRBJ1-2,TRBV6-1,TRBD1,.
CATSRGVGEKLFF,TGTGCCACCAGCAGAGGGGTCGGCGAAAAACTGTTTTTT,TRBJ1-4,TRBV15,.,.
CASSSGGTGGPGTQYF,TGTGCCAGCAGTAGTGGCGGGACAGGGGGGCCCGGGACCCAGTACTTC,TRBJ2-5,TRBV25-1,TRBD1,.
CASRDSYNSPLHF,TGTGCCAGCAGGGACAGTTATAATTCACCCCTCCACTTT,TRBJ1-6,TRBV6-1,.,.
CSGGNGMNTEAFF,TGCAGCGGGGGAAACGGGATGAACACTGAAGCTTTCTTT,TRBJ1-1,TRBV29-1,.,.
CASSLGPSEGSAFF,TGTGCCAGCAGCCTTGGACCGAGCGAGGGTTCAGCTTTCTTT,TRBJ1-1,TRBV9,.,.
CASSTTGGDSPLHF,TGTGCCAGCAGTACAACAGGGGGCGACTCACCCCTCCACTTT,TRBJ1-6,TRBV6-1,TRBD1,.
CASSQDPRDRSPF,TGCGCCAGCAGCCAAGACCCCCGGGACAGGAGTCCCTTC,TRBJ2-7,TRBV4-1,TRBD1,.
CASSEQTGVDTEAFF,TGTGCCAGCAGTGAACAGACAGGGGTGGACACTGAAGCTTTCTTT,TRBJ1-1,TRBV25-1,TRBD1,.
CASSRTGELFF,TGCGCCAGCAGCCGCACCGGGGAGCTGTTTTTT,TRBJ2-2,TRBV4-1,.,once
CASSSDRESSYNEQFF,TGTGCCAGCAGTTCCGACAGGGAAAGCTCCTACAATGAGCAGTTCTTC,TRBJ2-1,TRBV27,TRBD1,.
CASSPQGRGYTF,TGTGCCAGCTCACCACAGGGTAGAGGCTACACCTTC,TRBJ1-2,TRBV18,.,.
CASSKRQVNTEAFF,TGTGCCAGCAGCAAACGACAGGTGAACACTGAAGCTTTCTTT,TRBJ1-1,TRBV6-5,.,.
CASSFGSSGANVLTF,TGTGCCAGCAGCTTCGGGAGCTCTGGGGCCAACGTCCTGACTTTC,TRBJ2-6,TRBV5-4,.,.
CASSLAGGRGYTF,TGTGCCAGCAGCTTGGCAGGGGGCAGGGGCTACACCTTC,TRBJ1-2,TRBV5-4,TRBD1,.
CASSDYQGVSPLHF,TGTGCCAGCAGTGATTACCAGGGGGTGTCACCCCTCCACTTT,TRBJ1-6,TRBV2,TRBD1,.
CVSSYRSGGQDSFTEAFF,TGTGTTAGCAGCTATCGCAGCGGGGGACAGGATTCTTTCACTGAAGCTTTCTTT,TRBJ1-1,TRBV7-7,TRBD1,.
CASSRRGGSYEQYF,TGTGCCAGCAGCCGGCGGGGGGGAAGCTACGAGCAGTACTTC,TRBJ2-7,TRBV6-5,TRBD2,once
CASSLEGTGNTIYF,TGTGCCAGCAGCTTGGAGGGAACTGGAAACACCATATATTTT,TRBJ1-3,TRBV5-4,.,.
CASSLKRGSPLHF,TGTGCCAGCAGCTTAAAGAGGGGGTCACCCCTCCACTTT,TRBJ1-6,TRBV7-3,.,.
CASSPTRGSDYGYTF,TGCGCCAGCAGCCCCACGAGGGGCAGTGACTATGGCTACACCTTC,TRBJ1-2,TRBV4-1,.,.
CASSKVRLNSTDTQYF,TGTGCCAGCAGCAAAGTCAGGCTCAATAGCACAGATACGCAGTATTTT,TRBJ2-3,TRBV21-1,.,.
CASSPGTGGYEQYF,TGTGCCAGCTCACCAGGGACAGGGGGATACGAGCAGTACTTC,TRBJ2-7,TRBV18,TRBD1,.
CASSSLVSGANVLTF,TGTGCCAGTAGTTCACTAGTCTCTGGGGCCAACGTCCTGACTTTC,TRBJ2-6,TRBV19,.,.
CASSLGRDNSPLHF,TGTGCCAGCAGTTTAGGGAGGGATAATTCACCCCTCCACTTT,TRBJ1-6,TRBV27,.,.
CASSAGPYNSPLHF,TGTGCCAGCAGTGCAGGACCTTATAATTCACCCCTCCACTTT,TRBJ1-6,TRBV6-1,.,few
CASSSRENTEAFF,TGTGCCAGCAGTTCAAGGGAGAACACTGAAGCTTTCTTT,TRBJ1-1,TRBV6-5,.,.